These 27 T cell receptor beta chains were sequenced from one sample in a study of identical twins. Each CDR3 protein is one row after TCRdb ran MiXCR on the 5' RACE reads. The sample records around 690,000 distinct CDR3 sequences, 20% to 25% being singletons. A further study also used this sample, focusing on T cells expressing NK-cell markers.

The sample comprised PBMCs. Every receptor here comes from a young woman in good health.

J is TRBJ2-7 and V is TRBV6-5; 7 bases map to TRBD2. Trimming took 2 bases from V and 6 from J; bases not matched to a gene: 4. CDR1 and CDR2 from the germline V gene are MNHEY and SVGAGI. The CDR3 extends over 13 amino acids. The CDR3 reads CASSYRAGVEQYF. The CDR3 DNA reads TGTGCCAGCAGTTACCGGGCGGGGGTCGAGCAGTACTTC.

The CDR3 reads CASSFPRTSGSVVRQFF. CDR3 nucleotide sequence: TGTGCCAGCAGTTTCCCAAGGACTAGCGGGAGCGTCGTGCGGCAGTTCTTC. V is TRBV6-5 and J is TRBJ2-1; 13 bases are shared with TRBD2. Looked up from germline, CDR1 is MNHEY and CDR2 is SVGAGI. The V gene end was trimmed by 4 bases and the J gene end by 12 bases; junction bases not matched to a gene: 15. The CDR3 is made up of 17 amino acids.

The chain recombines TRBV29-1 with TRBJ2-7; no clear D gene. The CDR3 contains 13 residues. Germline-derived CDR1 and CDR2 are SQVTM and ANQGSEA. The germline V and J ends were trimmed by 3 bases and 3 bases, with 12 bases remaining between them. The CDR3 spells CSVEGGTLYEQYF. The CDR3 DNA sequence: TGCAGCGTTGAGGGCGGTACCCTCTACGAGCAGTACTTC.

This clonotype was detected only once. The gene calls are TRBV7-7 and TRBJ2-5; the D gene is possibly TRBD2 (7 bases). Germline V gene data show CDR1 as SSHAT and CDR2 as FNYEAQ (reference sequence). CDR3 length: 14 residues. Trimming shortened V by 4 bases and J by 6 bases, and 15 bases separated the two germline ends. The CDR3 region is CASSSGGTLKTQYF. The DNA for the CDR3 is TGTGCCAGCAGCTCGGGGGGCACTTTGAAGACCCAGTACTTC.

The chain employs TRBV20-1 and TRBJ2-3, with TRBD1 matching over 9 bases. The V segment lost 3 bases and the J segment 1 base; nucleotides outside the gene matches: 5. There are 15 residues in the CDR3. Germline CDR1 and CDR2: DFQATT and SNEGSKA (reference sequence). This CDR3 reads CSARANRGRTDTQYF. Here the CDR3 DNA reads TGCAGTGCTAGGGCAAACAGGGGGCGCACAGATACGCAGTATTTT.

This clonotype was recorded once. DNA of the CDR3: TGTGCCAGCAGCTTCAGGGATGTAGACACTGAAGCTTTCTTT. Translating gives CASSFRDVDTEAFF. The chain uses TRBV7-2 and TRBJ1-1; possible D gene TRBD1, 5 bases. The CDR3 totals 14 residues. CDR1 is SGHTA, CDR2 FQGNSA, per germline. Trimming left V 3 bases short and J 3 bases short, with 11 bases between.

The chain joins TRBV6-1 to TRBJ1-1, with no clear D. This CDR3 is 14 amino acids long. V lost 4 bases, J lost 1 base, and 10 bases lay in between. CDR1 is MNHNS, CDR2 SASEGT, per germline. The CDR3 nucleotides are TGTGCCAGCAGTGGGAGGCCCCGGAACACTGAAGCTTTCTTT. Protein: CASSGRPRNTEAFF.

This clonotype occurred many times. The chain carries TRBV5-1 and TRBJ2-2; 8 bases align to TRBD1. J was trimmed by 7 bases and V by 4 bases; bases with no gene match: 9. The CDR3 contains 15 residues. Per the germline V gene, CDR1 is SGHRS and CDR2 is YFSETQ. The CDR3 nucleotides read TGCGCCAGCAGCCGTCCGGACAGGGATGACGGGGAGCTGTTTTTT. The encoded protein is CASSRPDRDDGELFF.

A few counts support this clonotype. The chain is built from TRBV5-1 and TRBJ2-1, with TRBD2 as a possible D gene (6 bases). The germline CDR1 and CDR2 sequences are SGHRS and YFSETQ. The V and J ends lost 0 bases and 2 bases respectively, with 12 bases between them. The CDR3 length is 16 residues. The chain's CDR3 is CASSLATGAAYNEQFF. CDR3 coding DNA: TGCGCCAGCAGCTTGGCCACGGGAGCGGCCTACAATGAGCAGTTCTTC.

The chain is built from TRBV5-1 and TRBJ1-5; no clear D. In germline, CDR1 is SGHRS, CDR2 YFSETQ. Trimming shortened V by 3 bases and J by 2 bases, and 12 bases separated the two germline ends. The CDR3 covers 15 residues. In DNA form, the CDR3 reads TGCGCCAGCAGCTCCGACACTGGAGGCAATCAGCCCCAGCATTTT. Translating it yields CASSSDTGGNQPQHF.

The chain joins TRBV5-1 to TRBJ2-7; perhaps TRBD2 as D (6 bases). The CDR3 runs 16 residues. V lost 2 bases and J 2 bases, leaving 17 bases between the germline ends. CDR1 is SGHRS, CDR2 YFSETQ, per germline. The CDR3, as DNA: TGCGCCAGCAGCTTTACGAGGGACTTCCTGGCCTACGAGCAGTACTTC. As protein: CASSFTRDFLAYEQYF. Full variable domain (remainder filled in from reference TRBV5-1 and TRBJ2-7): KAGVTQTPRYLIKTRGQQVTLSCSPISGHRSVSWYQQTPGQGLQFLFEYFSETQRNKGNFPGRFSGRQFSNSRSEMNVSTLELGDSALYLCASSFTRDFLAYEQYFGPGTRLTVT.

There are many counts of this clonotype. The chain carries TRBV12-3 or TRBV12-4 and TRBJ2-7; D not resolved. The CDR3 extends over 13 amino acids. The ends were cut back, 0 bases at V and 4 bases at J, with 7 bases in the middle. The CDR3 reads CASSLASAYEQYF. The CDR3 region has the DNA TGTGCCAGCAGTTTAGCGTCGGCGTACGAGCAGTACTTC.

V gene TRBV29-1 combines with J gene TRBJ2-3, with D perhaps assigned TRBD1 or TRBD2 (6 bases each). This CDR3 is 13 amino acids long. Germline V gene sequence: CDR1 SQVTM, CDR2 ANQGSEA. V was clipped by 3 bases and J by 10 bases, with 17 bases between them. In nucleotides, the CDR3 is TGCAGCGTTGATAATGGGGGGCAGGAGCCGCAGTATTTT. Translation: CSVDNGGQEPQYF.

This clonotype was seen a few times. The rearrangement joins TRBV20-1 to TRBJ2-7; D is undetermined. The length of the CDR3 is 14 residues. V was trimmed by 3 bases and J by 2 bases, leaving 14 bases between them. The germline V gene encodes CDR1 DFQATT and CDR2 SNEGSKA (reference sequence). The CDR3 spells CSASAGRFTYEQYF. CDR3 bases: TGCAGTGCTAGTGCCGGGCGGTTCACCTACGAGCAGTACTTC.

This clonotype was counted many times. The J gene is TRBJ1-2, the V gene TRBV27; possibly TRBD1 for D (5 bases). Germline values: CDR1 MNHEY, CDR2 SMNVEV (reference sequence). V gave up 5 bases and J gave up 0 bases, with 7 bases separating them. The CDR3 sequence is 13 residues long. The CDR3 reads CASSGGSNYGYTF. CDR3 bases: TGTGCCAGCAGTGGGGGGTCTAACTATGGCTACACCTTC.

This clonotype came up a few times. The chain employs TRBV20-1 and TRBJ1-2; D remains unclear. Germline lookup yields CDR1 DFQATT and CDR2 SNEGSKA (reference sequence). V lost 3 bases, J lost 8 bases, and 10 bases lay in between. The CDR3 consists of 11 residues. Here the CDR3 DNA reads TGCAGTGCTAGTAGCTTACAGGGCTACACCTTC. Translating it yields CSASSLQGYTF.

V usage is TRBV12-3 or TRBV12-4 and J usage is TRBJ2-2, with 8 bases fitting TRBD2. This CDR3 contains 15 residues. The J segment lost 5 bases and the V segment lost 6 bases, leaving 8 bases of the junction unmatched. The CDR3 loop is CASRGGSGGTGELFF. For the CDR3, the DNA is TGTGCCAGCAGGGGCGGGAGCGGGGGAACCGGGGAGCTGTTTTTT.

The rearrangement links TRBV5-5 to TRBJ1-1, with unresolved D. Germline values: CDR1 SGHKS, CDR2 YYEKEE (reference sequence). V was cut by 7 bases and J by 1 base, with 14 bases left in between. The CDR3 runs to 14 residues. In DNA, the CDR3 is TGTGCCAGCTACCGTCGGCAGGCGAACACTGAAGCTTTCTTT. It specifies CASYRRQANTEAFF.

This clonotype came up a few times. This chain uses TRBV5-1 with TRBJ2-3; 9 nucleotides agree with TRBD1. Unmatched junction bases numbered 10, after V lost 4 bases and J lost 4 bases. The germline V gene encodes CDR1 SGHRS and CDR2 YFSETQ. The CDR3 is 16 residues long. The CDR3 nucleotides read TGCGCCAGCAGCAGATCCGGGACAGGGTTTCCAGATACGCAGTATTTT. This sequence encodes CASSRSGTGFPDTQYF.

This clonotype was observed a handful of times. The chain joins TRBV20-1 to TRBJ1-3; 7 positions agree with TRBD1. The CDR3 length is 12 residues. Per the germline V gene, CDR1 is DFQATT and CDR2 is SNEGSKA (reference sequence). The V gene end was trimmed by 4 bases and the J gene end by 8 bases; junction bases not matched to a gene: 5. The CDR3 sequence: CSATGQEYTIYF. The CDR3 bases are TGCAGTGCTACTGGACAGGAATACACCATATATTTT.

There are many counts of this clonotype. The chain joins TRBV5-1 to TRBJ2-5; D is unresolved. The germline CDR1 and CDR2 sequences are SGHRS and YFSETQ. The CDR3 runs 11 residues. Trimming left V 4 bases short and J 2 bases short, with 3 bases between. The CDR3 DNA reads as TGCGCCAGCAGCATTCAAGAGACCCAGTACTTC. Translated: CASSIQETQYF.

This clonotype has just a few counts. The V call is TRBV6-5, the J call TRBJ1-1; D gene uncertain. CDR1 MNHEY and CDR2 SVGAGI come from the germline V gene. The CDR3 consists of 15 residues. The ends were cut back, 0 bases at V and 1 base at J, with 9 bases in the middle. As DNA, the CDR3 is TGTGCCAGCAGTTACTCAGGACCGCAGAACACTGAAGCTTTCTTT. Its translation is CASSYSGPQNTEAFF.

This clonotype came up once. This chain joins TRBV20-1 and TRBJ2-7, with D uncertain. The V gene lost 1 base and the J gene lost 6 bases, with 13 bases spanning the gap. The length of the CDR3 is 13 residues. Germline-derived CDR1 and CDR2 are DFQATT and SNEGSKA (reference sequence). The CDR3, as DNA: TGCAGTGCTAGAGCTACTCTTAGTGGCGAGCAGTACTTC. This encodes CSARATLSGEQYF.

This clonotype occurred a few times. The rearrangement uses TRBV29-1 and TRBJ2-1, with D perhaps being TRBD1 or TRBD2 (6 bases each). The length of the CDR3 is 16 residues. Trimming took 7 bases from V and 0 from J, leaving 19 bases between them. Germline V gene sequence: CDR1 SQVTM, CDR2 ANQGSEA. CDR3: CSANGGRGRSYNEQFF. In nucleotides, the CDR3 is TGCAGCGCCAATGGGGGGCGGGGACGCTCCTACAATGAGCAGTTCTTC.

There are a few counts of this clonotype. The chain's CDR3 is CASSLGETAGRYEQYF. DNA for the CDR3: TGTGCCAGCAGCTTAGGGGAGACGGCGGGACGCTACGAGCAGTACTTC. The V call is TRBV7-2, the J call TRBJ2-7; weak D call: TRBD2 (6 bases). The V and J ends lost 1 base and 3 bases respectively, with 16 bases between them. The CDR3 consists of 16 residues. Per germline, CDR1 SGHTA and CDR2 FQGNSA.

V gene TRBV7-2 combines with J gene TRBJ2-7; TRBD2 aligns across 12 bases. CDR1 SGHTA and CDR2 FQGNSA come from the germline V gene. V shed 4 bases and J 6 bases; nucleotides not matched to a gene: 7. The CDR3 runs 15 residues. The CDR3 loop is CASSSQGLAGSEQYF. The DNA for the CDR3 is TGTGCCAGCAGCTCCCAAGGACTAGCGGGAAGCGAGCAGTACTTC.

This chain links TRBV6-5 with TRBJ1-4; the match to TRBD1 covers 11 bases. V shed 2 bases and J 4 bases; nucleotides not matched to a gene: 6. From germline, CDR1 is MNHEY and CDR2 SVGAGI. The CDR3 extends over 17 amino acids. The CDR3 loop is CASSYRDRGRNNEKLFF. The CDR3 DNA reads as TGTGCCAGCAGTTACCGGGACAGGGGGAGAAATAATGAAAAACTGTTTTTT.